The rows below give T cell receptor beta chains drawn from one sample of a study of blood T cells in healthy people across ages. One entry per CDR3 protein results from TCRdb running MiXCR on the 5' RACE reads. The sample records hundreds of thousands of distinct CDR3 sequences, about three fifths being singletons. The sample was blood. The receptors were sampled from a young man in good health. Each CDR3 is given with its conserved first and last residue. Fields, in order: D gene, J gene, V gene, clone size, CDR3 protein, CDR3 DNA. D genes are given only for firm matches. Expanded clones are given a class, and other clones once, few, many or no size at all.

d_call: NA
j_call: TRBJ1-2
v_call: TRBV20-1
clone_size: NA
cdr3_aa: CSARTQGGYTF
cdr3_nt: TGCAGTGCTAGAACCCAGGGTGGCTACACCTTC

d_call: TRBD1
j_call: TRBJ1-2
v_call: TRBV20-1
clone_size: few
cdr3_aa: CSAAGDSGVLYGYTF
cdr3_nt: TGCAGTGCCGCCGGGGACAGTGGAGTCCTCTATGGCTACACCTTC

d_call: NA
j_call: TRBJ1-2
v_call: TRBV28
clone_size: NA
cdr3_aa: CASIGTNYGYTF
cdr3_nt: TGTGCCAGCATAGGGACGAACTATGGCTACACCTTC

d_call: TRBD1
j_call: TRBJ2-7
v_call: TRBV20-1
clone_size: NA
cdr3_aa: CSKTTGGAYEQYF
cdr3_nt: TGCAGTAAAACGACAGGGGGGGCCTACGAGCAGTACTTC

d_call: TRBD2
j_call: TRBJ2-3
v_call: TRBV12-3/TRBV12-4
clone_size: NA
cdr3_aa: CASSLGLAGGAGTDTQYF
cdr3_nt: TGTGCCAGCAGTTTAGGGCTAGCGGGGGGAGCTGGCACAGATACGCAGTATTTT

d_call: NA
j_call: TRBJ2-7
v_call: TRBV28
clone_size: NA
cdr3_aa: CASSQTYLREQYF
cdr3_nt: TGTGCCAGCAGCCAGACTTACCTTCGGGAGCAGTACTTC

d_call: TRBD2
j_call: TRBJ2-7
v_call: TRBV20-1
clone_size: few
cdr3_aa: CSAKGLVFEQYF
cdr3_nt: TGCAGTGCAAAGGGACTAGTATTTGAGCAGTACTTC

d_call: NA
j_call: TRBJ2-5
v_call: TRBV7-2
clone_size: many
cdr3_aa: CASSLSRQETQYF
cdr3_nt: TGTGCCAGCAGCTTAAGCAGGCAAGAGACCCAGTACTTC

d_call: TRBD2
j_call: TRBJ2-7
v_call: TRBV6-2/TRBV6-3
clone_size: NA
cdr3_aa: CATWWTGTSGEQYF
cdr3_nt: TGTGCCACCTGGTGGACCGGGACTAGCGGCGAGCAGTACTTC

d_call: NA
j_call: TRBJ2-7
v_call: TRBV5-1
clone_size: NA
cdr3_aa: CASGDVLGAHEQYF
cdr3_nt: TGCGCCAGCGGGGACGTTCTGGGGGCCCACGAGCAGTACTTC

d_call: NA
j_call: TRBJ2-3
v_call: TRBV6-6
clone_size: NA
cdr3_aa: CASSYDGRGSADTQYF
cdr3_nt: TGTGCCAGCAGTTACGACGGTCGGGGGAGCGCAGATACGCAGTATTTT

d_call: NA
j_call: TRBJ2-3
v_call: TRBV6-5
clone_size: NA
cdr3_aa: CASSLTGWADTQYF
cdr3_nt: TGTGCCAGCAGTCTAACAGGTTGGGCAGATACGCAGTATTTT

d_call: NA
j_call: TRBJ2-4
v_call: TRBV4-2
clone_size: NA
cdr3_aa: CASSQEDRSAQYF
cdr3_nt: TGTGCCAGCAGCCAAGAAGACAGGTCAGCTCAGTACTTC

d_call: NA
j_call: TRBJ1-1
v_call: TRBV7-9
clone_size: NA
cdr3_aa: CASSLPPLSPEAFF
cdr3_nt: TGTGCCAGCAGCCTCCCCCCCCTATCCCCTGAAGCTTTCTTT

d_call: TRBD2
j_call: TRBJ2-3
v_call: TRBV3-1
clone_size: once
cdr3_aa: CASSGPGLVSLRRADTQYF
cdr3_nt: TGTGCCAGCAGCGGACCGGGACTAGTCTCTCTTAGGAGGGCAGATACGCAGTATTTT

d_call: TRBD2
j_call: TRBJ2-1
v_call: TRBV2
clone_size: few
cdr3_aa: CASRLAGDPMVDEQFF
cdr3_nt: TGTGCCAGCCGACTAGCGGGAGACCCCATGGTTGATGAGCAGTTCTTC

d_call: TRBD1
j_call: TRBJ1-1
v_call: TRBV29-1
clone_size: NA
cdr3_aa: CSVDRGREAFF
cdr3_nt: TGCAGCGTTGATAGGGGGCGTGAAGCTTTCTTT

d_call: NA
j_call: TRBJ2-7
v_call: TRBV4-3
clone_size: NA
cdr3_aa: CASSQDHRGFYEQYF
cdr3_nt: TGCGCCAGCAGCCAAGATCATAGGGGGTTCTACGAGCAGTACTTC

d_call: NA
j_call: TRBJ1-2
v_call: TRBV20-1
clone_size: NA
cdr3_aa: CSARVRRGNNYGYTF
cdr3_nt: TGCAGTGCTAGAGTCCGGAGAGGTAATAACTATGGCTACACCTTC

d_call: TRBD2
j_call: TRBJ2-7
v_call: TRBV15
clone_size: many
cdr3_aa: CATSRERAGAHEQYF
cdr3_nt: TGTGCCACCAGCAGAGAACGAGCGGGAGCCCACGAGCAGTACTTC

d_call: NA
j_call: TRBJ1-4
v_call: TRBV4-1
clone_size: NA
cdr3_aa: CASSQGTIATNEKLFF
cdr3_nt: TGCGCCAGCAGCCAGGGGACCATAGCAACTAATGAAAAACTGTTTTTT

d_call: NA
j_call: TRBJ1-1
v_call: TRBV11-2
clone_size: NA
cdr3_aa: CASTEDRMYTEAFF
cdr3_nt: TGTGCCAGCACCGAAGACAGGATGTACACTGAAGCTTTCTTT

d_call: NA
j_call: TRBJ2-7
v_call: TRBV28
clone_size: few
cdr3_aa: CASSLVDSYEQYF
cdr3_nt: TGTGCCAGCAGTTTAGTTGACTCCTACGAGCAGTACTTC

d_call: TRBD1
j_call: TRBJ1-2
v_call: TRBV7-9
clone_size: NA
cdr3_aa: CASSLPNTGGSGYTF
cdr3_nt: TGTGCCAGCAGCTTACCAAACACAGGGGGCTCGGGCTACACCTTC

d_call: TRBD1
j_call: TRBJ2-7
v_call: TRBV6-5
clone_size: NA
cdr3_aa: CASRPPGTGGSEQYF
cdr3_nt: TGTGCCAGCAGACCTCCCGGGACAGGGGGCTCCGAGCAGTACTTC

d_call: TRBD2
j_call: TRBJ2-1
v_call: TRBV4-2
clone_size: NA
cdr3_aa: CASSQAGASGSLSSYNEQFF
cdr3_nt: TGTGCCAGCAGCCAAGCGGGGGCTAGCGGGAGCCTTAGCTCCTACAATGAGCAGTTCTTC

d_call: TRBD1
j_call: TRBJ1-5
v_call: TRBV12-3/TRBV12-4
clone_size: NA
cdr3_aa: CASSQDRSGNQPQHF
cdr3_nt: TGTGCCAGCAGTCAGGACAGGTCGGGCAATCAGCCCCAGCATTTT

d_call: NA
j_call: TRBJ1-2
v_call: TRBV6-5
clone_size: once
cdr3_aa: CASSYFEGASAGYTF
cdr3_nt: TGTGCCAGCAGTTACTTTGAAGGCGCATCGGCGGGCTACACCTTC

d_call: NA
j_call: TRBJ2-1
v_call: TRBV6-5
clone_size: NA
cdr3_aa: CASSYRDRGNNEQFF
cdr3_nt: TGTGCCAGCAGTTACCGTGACAGAGGTAACAATGAGCAGTTCTTC

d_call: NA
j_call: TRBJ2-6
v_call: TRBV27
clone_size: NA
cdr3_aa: CASGLGGGVLTF
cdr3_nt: TGTGCCAGCGGCTTGGGAGGAGGTGTCCTGACTTTC

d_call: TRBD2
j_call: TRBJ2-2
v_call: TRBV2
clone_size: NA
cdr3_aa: CASRSGSGTGELFF
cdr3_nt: TGTGCCAGCAGAAGCGGGAGTGGGACCGGGGAGCTGTTTTTT

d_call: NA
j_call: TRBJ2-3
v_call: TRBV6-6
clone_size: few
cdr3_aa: CATAPGGDTQYF
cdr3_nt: TGTGCCACCGCCCCCGGGGGAGATACGCAGTATTTT